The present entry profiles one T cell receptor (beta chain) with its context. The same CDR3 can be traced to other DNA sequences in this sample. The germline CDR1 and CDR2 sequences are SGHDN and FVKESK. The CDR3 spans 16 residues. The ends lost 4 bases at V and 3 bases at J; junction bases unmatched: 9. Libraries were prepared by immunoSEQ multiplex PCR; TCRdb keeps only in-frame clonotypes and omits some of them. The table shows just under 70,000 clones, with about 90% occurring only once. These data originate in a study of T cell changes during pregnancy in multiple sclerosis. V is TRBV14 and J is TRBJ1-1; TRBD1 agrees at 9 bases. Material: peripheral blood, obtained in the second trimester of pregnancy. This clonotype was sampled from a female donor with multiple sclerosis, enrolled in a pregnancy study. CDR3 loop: CASSRTGGLGDTEAFF. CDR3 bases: TGTGCCAGCAGCCGAACAGGGGGCCTTGGAGACACTGAAGCTTTCTTT.